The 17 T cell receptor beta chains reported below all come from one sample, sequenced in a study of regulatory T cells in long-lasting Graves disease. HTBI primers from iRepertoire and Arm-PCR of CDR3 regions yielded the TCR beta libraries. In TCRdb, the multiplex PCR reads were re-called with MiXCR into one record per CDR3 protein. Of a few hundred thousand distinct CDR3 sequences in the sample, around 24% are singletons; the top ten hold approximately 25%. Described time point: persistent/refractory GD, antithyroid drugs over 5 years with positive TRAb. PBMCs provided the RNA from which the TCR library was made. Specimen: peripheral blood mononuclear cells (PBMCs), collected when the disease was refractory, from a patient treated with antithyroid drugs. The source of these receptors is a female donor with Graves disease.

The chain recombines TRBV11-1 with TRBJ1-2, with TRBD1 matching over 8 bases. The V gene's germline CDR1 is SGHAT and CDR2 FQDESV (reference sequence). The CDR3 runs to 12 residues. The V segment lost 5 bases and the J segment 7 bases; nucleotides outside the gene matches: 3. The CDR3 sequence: CASSQQGVGYTF. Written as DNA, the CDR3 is TGTGCCAGCAGCCAACAGGGGGTTGGCTACACCTTC.

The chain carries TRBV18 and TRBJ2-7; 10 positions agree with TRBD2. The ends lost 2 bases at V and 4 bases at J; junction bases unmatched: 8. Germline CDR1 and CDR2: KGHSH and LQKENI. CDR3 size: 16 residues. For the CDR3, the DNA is TGTGCCAGCTCACCATCGCTAGCGGGAGAGTCGTACGAGCAGTACTTC. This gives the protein CASSPSLAGESYEQYF. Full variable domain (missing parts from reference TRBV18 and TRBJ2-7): NAGVMQNPRHLVRRRGQEARLRCSPMKGHSHVYWYRQLPEEGLKFMVYLQKENIIDESGMPKERFSAEFPKEGPSILRIQQVVRGDSAAYFCASSPSLAGESYEQYFGPGTRLTVT.

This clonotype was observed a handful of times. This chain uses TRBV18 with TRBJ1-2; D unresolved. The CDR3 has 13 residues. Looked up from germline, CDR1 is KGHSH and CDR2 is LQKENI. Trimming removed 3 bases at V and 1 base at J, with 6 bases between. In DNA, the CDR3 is TGTGCCAGCTCACCTAAGAATAACTATGGCTACACCTTC. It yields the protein CASSPKNNYGYTF.

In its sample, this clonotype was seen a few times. This CDR3 reads CASSLRDISYPGANVLTF. The CDR3 DNA follows: TGTGCCAGCAGCCTTAGGGACATCAGTTACCCTGGGGCCAACGTCCTGACTTTC. The chain links TRBV3-1 to TRBJ2-6, with D perhaps matching TRBD1 (6 bases). Germline lookup yields CDR1 LGHDT and CDR2 YNNKEL (reference sequence). The V gene lost 4 bases and the J gene lost 2 bases, with 18 bases spanning the gap. This CDR3 has 18 residues.

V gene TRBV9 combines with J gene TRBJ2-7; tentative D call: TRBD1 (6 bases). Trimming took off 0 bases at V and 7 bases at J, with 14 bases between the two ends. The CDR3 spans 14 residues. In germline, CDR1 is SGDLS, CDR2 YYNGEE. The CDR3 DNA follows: TGTGCCAGCAGCGTAGGAGGGGGAGTGAAAGAGCAGTACTTC. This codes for CASSVGGGVKEQYF.

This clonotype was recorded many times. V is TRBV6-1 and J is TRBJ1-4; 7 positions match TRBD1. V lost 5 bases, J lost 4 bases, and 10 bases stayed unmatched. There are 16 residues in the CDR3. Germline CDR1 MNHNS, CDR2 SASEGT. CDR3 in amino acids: CASSNRPGTDNEKLFF. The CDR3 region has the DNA TGTGCCAGCAGTAACCGTCCCGGGACAGATAATGAAAAACTGTTTTTT.

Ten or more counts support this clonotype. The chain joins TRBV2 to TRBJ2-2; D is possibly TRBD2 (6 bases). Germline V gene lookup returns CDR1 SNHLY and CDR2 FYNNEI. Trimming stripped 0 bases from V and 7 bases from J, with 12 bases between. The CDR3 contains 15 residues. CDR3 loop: CASSEALLGGGELFF. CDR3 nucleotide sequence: TGTGCCAGCAGTGAAGCGCTTCTGGGGGGCGGGGAGCTGTTTTTT. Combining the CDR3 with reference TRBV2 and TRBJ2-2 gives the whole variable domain EPEVTQTPSHQVTQMGQEVILRCVPISNHLYFYWYRQILGQKVEFLVSFYNNEISEKSEIFDDQFSVERPDGSNFTLKIRSTKLEDSAMYFCASSEALLGGGELFFGEGSRLTVL.

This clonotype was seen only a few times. The CDR3 region has the DNA TGTGCCAGCAGCTTCAAAGGGGGATCCTACGAGCAGTACTTC. Amino acids: CASSFKGGSYEQYF. J is TRBJ2-7 and V is TRBV5-4; TRBD1 might be the D (6 bases). The V and J ends lost 2 bases and 1 base respectively, with 10 bases between them. The CDR3 totals 14 residues. Germline V lookup: CDR1 SGHNT, CDR2 YYREEE (reference sequence). Variable domain in full (rest from reference TRBV5-4 and TRBJ2-7): ETGVTQSPTHLIKTRGQQVTLRCSSQSGHNTVSWYQQALGQGPQFIFQYYREEENGRGNFPPRFSGLQFPNYSSELNVNALELDDSALYLCASSFKGGSYEQYFGPGTRLTVT.

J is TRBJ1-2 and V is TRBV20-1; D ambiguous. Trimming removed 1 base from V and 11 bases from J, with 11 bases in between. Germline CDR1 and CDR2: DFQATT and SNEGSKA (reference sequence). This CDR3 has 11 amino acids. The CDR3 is CSARAMPLYTF. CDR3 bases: TGCAGTGCTAGAGCTATGCCCCTTTACACCTTC.

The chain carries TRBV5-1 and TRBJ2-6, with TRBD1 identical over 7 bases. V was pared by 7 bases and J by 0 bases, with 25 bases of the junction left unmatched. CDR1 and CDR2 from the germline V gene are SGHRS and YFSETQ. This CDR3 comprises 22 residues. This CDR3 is CASGSPLIPDREQISGANVLTF. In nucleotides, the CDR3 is TGCGCCAGCGGCTCCCCCTTAATACCAGACAGGGAACAAATCTCTGGGGCCAACGTCCTGACTTTC.

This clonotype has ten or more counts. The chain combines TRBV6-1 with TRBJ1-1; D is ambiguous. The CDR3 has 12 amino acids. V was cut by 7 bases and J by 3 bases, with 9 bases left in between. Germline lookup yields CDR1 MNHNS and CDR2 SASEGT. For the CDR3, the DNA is TGTGCCAGCACGGACGCCTACACTGAAGCTTTCTTT. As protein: CASTDAYTEAFF.

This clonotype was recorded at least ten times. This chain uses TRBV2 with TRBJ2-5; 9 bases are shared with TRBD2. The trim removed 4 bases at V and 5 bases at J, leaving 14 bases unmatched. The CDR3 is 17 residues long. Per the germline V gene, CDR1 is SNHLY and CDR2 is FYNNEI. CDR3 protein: CASSGGVAGDPGETQYF. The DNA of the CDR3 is TGTGCCAGCAGTGGAGGGGTAGCGGGAGATCCGGGGGAGACCCAGTACTTC.

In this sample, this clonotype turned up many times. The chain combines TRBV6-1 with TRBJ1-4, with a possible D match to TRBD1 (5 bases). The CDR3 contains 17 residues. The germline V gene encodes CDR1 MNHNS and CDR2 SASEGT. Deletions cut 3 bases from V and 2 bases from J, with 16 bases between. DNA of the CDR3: TGTGCCAGCAGTGAGCTTCGTTCCAGGGTCACTAATGAAAAACTGTTTTTT. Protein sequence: CASSELRSRVTNEKLFF.

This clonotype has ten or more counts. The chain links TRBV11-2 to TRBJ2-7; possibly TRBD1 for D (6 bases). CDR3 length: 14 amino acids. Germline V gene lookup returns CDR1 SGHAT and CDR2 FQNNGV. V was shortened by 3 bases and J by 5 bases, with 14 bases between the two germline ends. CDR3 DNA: TGTGCCAGCAGCTTGGGTCCAGGGGTCCACGAGCAGTACTTC. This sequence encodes CASSLGPGVHEQYF.

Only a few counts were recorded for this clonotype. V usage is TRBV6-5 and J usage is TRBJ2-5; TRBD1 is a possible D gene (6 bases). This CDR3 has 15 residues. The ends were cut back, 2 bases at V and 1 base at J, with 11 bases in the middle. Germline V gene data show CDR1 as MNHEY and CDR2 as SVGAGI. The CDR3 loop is CASSYGGRVQETQYF. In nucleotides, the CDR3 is TGTGCCAGCAGTTACGGGGGCAGGGTCCAAGAGACCCAGTACTTC.

CDR3 in amino acids: CASSPARVIGHDEQFF. The DNA for the CDR3 is TGTGCCAGCAGCCCAGCTCGTGTGATAGGGCATGATGAGCAGTTCTTC. The genes are TRBV7-3 and TRBJ2-1; D is uncertain. This CDR3 comprises 16 residues. Trimming cost V 5 bases and J 8 bases, with 22 bases left between them. Per the germline V gene, CDR1 is SGHTA and CDR2 is FQGTGA.

The CDR3 loop is CASSPPLTGSGELFF. CDR3 sequence (DNA): TGTGCCAGCTCACCACCGTTGACAGGGTCCGGGGAGCTGTTTTTT. The chain employs TRBV18 and TRBJ2-2; TRBD1 matches at 7 bases. Germline CDR1 and CDR2: KGHSH and LQKENI. V lost 0 bases, J lost 6 bases, and 4 bases stayed unmatched. CDR3 length: 15 residues.